Here is one T cell receptor (beta chain) with its context. Its antigen remains undetermined. No base quality information exists; no much larger clone differs at one position. The treatment or condition label here, explained by the study, means: in vitro stimulation with specific CMV peptide epitopes to enrich CMV-specific T cells. Its CDR3 holds 16 amino acids, cysteine through phenylalanine. Only the CDR3 part of the read is kept: 48 bases, read in frame from the first base. V drops 7 bases and J drops 2 bases, leaving 21 bases in between. The germline V gene yields SGHVS for CDR1 and FQNEAQ for CDR2. This sample stems from a study of T cell repertoires in cytomegalovirus infection (dated by TCRdb to the late 2010s). Broadly, across the study: Peptide stimulations targeted recently identified HLA-C-restricted CMV epitopes, whose presentation resists viral immunomodulation, together with well-studied HLA-B-restricted epitopes. The HLA type of each donor mattered for the analysis, because public TCR beta signatures pointed to carriage of CMV infection along with the matching HLA type. What the work shows at the level of the full study, not this receptor alone: In both this cohort and an independent approximately 350-donor cohort, the cumulative frequency of public TCR beta family members distinguished carriers of CMV infection plus the relevant HLA type. In the ex vivo response, HLA-C-restricted CMV-specific TCR beta clonotypes were dominant, and in two of eight donors the single most frequent clonotype came from this HLA-C-restricted group.

These reads were obtained on an Illumina HiSeq 1500. The public sequencing data were trimmed at Q25 with fastp and processed into clonotypes with MiXCR by TCRdb, which kept only in-frame beta chains. Each CDR3 protein appears once, grouped with its most common genes and DNA. This sample comprises hundreds of thousands of distinct CDR3 sequences, 30% to 35% of them detected only once. Roughly 18% of the sample lies in the top ten. Sequenced here: cultured PBMCs, sampled from culture after CMV antigen stimulation. The clonotype was recovered from a human donor in good health (CMV status not recorded). Some clones in this sample may be carry-over from other donors' samples. This chain joins TRBV7-8 to TRBJ2-7; the D gene is possibly TRBD2, with 5 bases matching. The CDR3 reads CASTSGVVTLPYEQYF. The sequence in DNA is TGTGCCAGCACCTCCGGGGTCGTGACCCTCCCCTACGAGCAGTACTTC.